This passage covers 14 T cell receptor beta chains from one sample sequenced in a study of cytomegalovirus exposure and HLA in healthy donors. A multiplex PCR was run with 60 Vbeta primers and 13 Jbeta primers. Repertoires were generated with immunoSEQ multiplex PCR, while TCRdb's copy carries only in-frame clones and drops some. The sample contains 65,000 to 90,000 clones, roughly 80% of which appear only once. Sequenced sample: PBMCs. These receptors were taken from a man aged 40-55 years in good health and CMV-seronegative.

The rearrangement joins TRBV19 to TRBJ1-5; 10 bases map to TRBD1. Losses at the gene ends were 1 base for V and 9 bases for J; bases not matched to a gene: 6. Germline V lookup: CDR1 LNHDA, CDR2 SQIVND (reference sequence). The CDR3 runs 15 residues. CDR3 in DNA: TGTGCCAGTAGTATAGGACAGGGGGCCCTTATGCCCCAGCATTTT. As protein: CASSIGQGALMPQHF.

V and J are TRBV14 and TRBJ1-4; a weak D match, TRBD1 (5 bases). Between the trimmed V and J ends, which lost 0 bases and 14 bases, there was a span of 13 bases. Germline CDR1 SGHDN, CDR2 FVKESK. The CDR3 loop spans 13 amino acids. CDR3 in amino acids: CASSQDRRQGLFF. The CDR3, as DNA: TGTGCCAGCAGCCAAGATCGAAGGCAGGGCCTGTTTTTT.

The V gene is TRBV30, the J gene TRBJ1-2, with a weak D call TRBD1 (5 bases). V was shortened by 5 bases and J by 8 bases, with 15 bases between the two germline ends. This CDR3 region has 12 residues. Germline V gene sequence: CDR1 GTSNPN, CDR2 SVGIG (reference sequence). CDR3 region: CAWPGAGEGYTF. The CDR3 DNA reads as TGTGCCTGGCCCGGCGCGGGGGAAGGCTACACCTTC. The whole variable domain, filled in from reference TRBV30 and TRBJ1-2, reads SQTIHQWPATLVQPVGSPLSLECTVEGTSNPNLYWYRQAAGRGLQLLFYSVGIGQISSEVPQNLSASRPQDRQFILSSKKLLLSDSGFYLCAWPGAGEGYTFGSGTRLTVV.

The chain is built from TRBV9 and TRBJ2-3, with a weak D call TRBD1 (5 bases). The germline CDR1 and CDR2 sequences are SGDLS and YYNGEE. V shed 3 bases and J shed 0 bases, with 11 bases lying between them. The CDR3 extends over 15 amino acids. The DNA for the CDR3 is TGTGCCAGCAGCGGGGAAGGGGCAAGCACAGATACGCAGTATTTT. Residues: CASSGEGASTDTQYF.

The chain links TRBV5-5 to TRBJ2-7; TRBD2 matches at 9 bases. Germline assignment: CDR1 SGHKS and CDR2 YYEKEE (reference sequence). Unmatched junction bases numbered 3, after V lost 2 bases and J lost 0 bases. There are 15 residues in the CDR3. The CDR3 DNA sequence: TGTGCCAGCAGCTTTGATAGCGGGGGCTCCTACGAGCAGTACTTC. It encodes CASSFDSGGSYEQYF.

This clone has only a few counts. The chain carries TRBV4-3 and TRBJ2-1, with 8 bases aligning to TRBD1. V lost 1 base and J lost 3; bases outside the gene matches: 8. The CDR3 loop spans 17 amino acids. Germline CDR1 and CDR2: LGHNA and YSLEER. DNA for the CDR3: TGCGCCAGCAGCCAAGGTTTGACAGGGGCTCTCTACAATGAGCAGTTCTTC. Its protein product is CASSQGLTGALYNEQFF.

This chain connects TRBV27 to TRBJ2-1; possibly TRBD2 for D (6 bases). CDR1 is MNHEY and CDR2 is SMNVEV in the germline V gene (reference sequence). This CDR3 region has 18 residues. V was clipped by 6 bases and J by 4 bases, with 25 bases between them. This CDR3 reads CASRGVVVAGPKYNEQFF. The CDR3 DNA sequence: TGTGCCAGCAGAGGTGTCGTTGTCGCGGGACCCAAATACAATGAGCAGTTCTTC.

CDR3 sequence reads: CASSLRSFNSNQPQHF. CDR3 nucleotide sequence: TGTGCCAGCAGTTTAAGGAGTTTCAATAGCAATCAGCCCCAGCATTTT. The rearrangement links TRBV28 to TRBJ1-5; D gene ambiguous. V lost 2 bases, J lost 0 bases, and 11 bases lay in between. CDR3 size: 16 residues. Per germline, CDR1 MDHEN and CDR2 SYDVKM. The full variable domain, completed using reference TRBV28 and TRBJ1-5, is DVKVTQSSRYLVKRTGEKVFLECVQDMDHENMFWYRQDPGLGLRLIYFSYDVKMKEKGDIPEGYSVSREKKERFSLILESASTNQTSMYLCASSLRSFNSNQPQHFGDGTRLSIL.

This chain connects TRBV5-1 to TRBJ2-3, with 8 bases that match TRBD2. From germline, CDR1 is SGHRS and CDR2 YFSETQ. This CDR3 is 15 amino acids long. J was trimmed by 2 bases and V by 0 bases; bases with no gene match: 2. CDR3 in amino acids: CASSLDGGVTDTQYF. The CDR3 DNA follows: TGCGCCAGCAGCTTGGACGGGGGGGTCACAGATACGCAGTATTTT.

This clone was observed once. The chain employs TRBV11-2 and TRBJ2-5, with 12 bases that match TRBD1. J gave up 6 bases and V 3 bases, and 5 bases lay outside the gene matches. CDR1 is SGHAT and CDR2 is FQNNGV in the germline V gene. The CDR3 has 15 amino acids. The CDR3 here is CASSFGTGGFKTQYF. The CDR3, as DNA: TGTGCCAGCAGCTTCGGGACAGGGGGCTTTAAGACCCAGTACTTC.

The gene calls are TRBV10-1 and TRBJ2-1, with 7 bases lining up with TRBD1. V gave up 3 bases and J gave up 5 bases; unmatched junction bases: 7. The germline V gene encodes CDR1 WNHNN and CDR2 SYGVQD (reference sequence). The CDR3 covers 15 residues. This chain's CDR3 is CASSDFRGTDNEQFF. CDR3 DNA sequence: TGCGCCAGCAGTGATTTCAGGGGGACCGACAATGAGCAGTTCTTC.

The rearrangement uses TRBV2 and TRBJ2-5; D might be TRBD1 (6 bases). Trimming removed 5 bases at V and 9 bases at J, with 13 bases between. This CDR3 comprises 12 residues. Germline V gene lookup returns CDR1 SNHLY and CDR2 FYNNEI. The CDR3 sequence: CASSLRTGPQYF. As DNA, the CDR3 is TGTGCCAGCAGTTTACGAACAGGGCCCCAGTACTTC.

This clone has a single count. This chain links TRBV5-1 with TRBJ2-2; 9 bases line up with TRBD1. The CDR3 contains 16 residues. Germline loops: CDR1 SGHRS, CDR2 YFSETQ. V was clipped by 4 bases and J by 4 bases; unmatched bases: 8. CDR3 nucleotides: TGCGCCAGCAGCATCACAGGGGGCGCCGGCACCGGGGAGCTGTTTTTT. Translating gives CASSITGGAGTGELFF.

The gene calls are TRBV6-5 and TRBJ2-5; a possible D gene is TRBD1 (6 bases). V gave up 5 bases and J gave up 5 bases, with 12 bases separating them. CDR3 size: 13 residues. CDR1 and CDR2 (germline): MNHEY, SVGAGI. This CDR3 is CASSHRVGETQYF. The CDR3 DNA follows: TGTGCCAGCAGTCACAGGGTTGGGGAGACCCAGTACTTC.